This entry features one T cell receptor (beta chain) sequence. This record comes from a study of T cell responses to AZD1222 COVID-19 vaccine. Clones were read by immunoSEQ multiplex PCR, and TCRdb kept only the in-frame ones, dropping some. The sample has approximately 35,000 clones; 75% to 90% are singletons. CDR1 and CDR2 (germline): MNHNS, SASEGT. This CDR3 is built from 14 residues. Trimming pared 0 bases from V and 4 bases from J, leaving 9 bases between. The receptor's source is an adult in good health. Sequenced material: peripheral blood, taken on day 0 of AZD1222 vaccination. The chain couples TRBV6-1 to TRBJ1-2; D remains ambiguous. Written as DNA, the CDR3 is TGTGCCAGCAGTGAAGCATCCAGAGGCTATGGCTACACCTTC. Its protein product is CASSEASRGYGYTF.